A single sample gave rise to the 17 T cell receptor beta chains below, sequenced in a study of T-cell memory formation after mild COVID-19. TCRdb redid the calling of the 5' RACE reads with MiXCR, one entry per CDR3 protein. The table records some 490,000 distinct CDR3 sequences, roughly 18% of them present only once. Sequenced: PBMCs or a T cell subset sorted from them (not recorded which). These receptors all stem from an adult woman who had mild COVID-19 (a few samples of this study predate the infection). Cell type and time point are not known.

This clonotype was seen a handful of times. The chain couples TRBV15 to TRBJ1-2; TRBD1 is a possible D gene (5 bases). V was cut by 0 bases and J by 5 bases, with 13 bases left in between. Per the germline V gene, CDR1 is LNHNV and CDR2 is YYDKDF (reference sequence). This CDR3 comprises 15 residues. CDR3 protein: CATSREKQGDYGYTF. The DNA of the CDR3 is TGTGCCACCAGCAGAGAGAAGCAAGGGGATTATGGCTACACCTTC.

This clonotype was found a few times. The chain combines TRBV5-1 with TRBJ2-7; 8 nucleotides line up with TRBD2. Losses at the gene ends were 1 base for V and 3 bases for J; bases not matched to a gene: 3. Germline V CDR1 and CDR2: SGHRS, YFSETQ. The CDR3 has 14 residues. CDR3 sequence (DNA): TGCGCCAGCAGCTTGATCGGGGGGGACTACGAGCAGTACTTC. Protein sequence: CASSLIGGDYEQYF.

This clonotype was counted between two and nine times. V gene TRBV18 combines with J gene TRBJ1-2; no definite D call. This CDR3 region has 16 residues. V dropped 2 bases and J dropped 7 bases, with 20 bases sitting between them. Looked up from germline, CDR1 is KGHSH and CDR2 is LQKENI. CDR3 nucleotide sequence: TGTGCCAGCTCACCAAACGCAGGCGGAGTAGGTGTTGGCTACACCTTC. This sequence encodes CASSPNAGGVGVGYTF.

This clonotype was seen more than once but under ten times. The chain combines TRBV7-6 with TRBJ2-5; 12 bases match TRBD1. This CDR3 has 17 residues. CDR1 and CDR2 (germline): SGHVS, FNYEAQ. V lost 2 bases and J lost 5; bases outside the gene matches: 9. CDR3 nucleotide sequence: TGTGCCAGCAGCTTAATCTCGGGACAGGGGGCGCCGGAGACCCAGTACTTC. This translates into CASSLISGQGAPETQYF. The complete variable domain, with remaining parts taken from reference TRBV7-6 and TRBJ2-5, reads GAGVSQSPRYKVTKRGQDVALRCDPISGHVSLYWYRQALGQGPEFLTYFNYEAQQDKSGLPNDRFSAERPEGSISTLTIQRTEQRDSAMYRCASSLISGQGAPETQYFGPGTRLLVL.

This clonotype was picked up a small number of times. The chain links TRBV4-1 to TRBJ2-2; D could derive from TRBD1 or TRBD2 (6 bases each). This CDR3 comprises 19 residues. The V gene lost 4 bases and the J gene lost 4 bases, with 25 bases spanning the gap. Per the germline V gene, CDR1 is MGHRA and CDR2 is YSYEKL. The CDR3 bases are TGCGCCAGCAGCCCACACCGGTTGGGGGCGGGGTTGGGCACCGGGGAGCTGTTTTTT. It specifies CASSPHRLGAGLGTGELFF.

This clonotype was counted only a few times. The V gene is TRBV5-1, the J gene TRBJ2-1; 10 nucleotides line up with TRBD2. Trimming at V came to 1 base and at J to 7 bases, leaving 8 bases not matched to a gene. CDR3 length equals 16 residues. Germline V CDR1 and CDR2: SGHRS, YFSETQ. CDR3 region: CASSLISGGPQNEQFF. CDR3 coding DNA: TGCGCCAGCAGCTTGATTAGCGGGGGGCCCCAGAATGAGCAGTTCTTC.

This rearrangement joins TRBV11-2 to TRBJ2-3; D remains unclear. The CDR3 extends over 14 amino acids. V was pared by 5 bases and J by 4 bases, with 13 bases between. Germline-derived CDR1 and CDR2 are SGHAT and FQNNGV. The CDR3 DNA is TGTGCCAGCAGCGCTGCCCCTAGGGCAGATACGCAGTATTTT. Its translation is CASSAAPRADTQYF. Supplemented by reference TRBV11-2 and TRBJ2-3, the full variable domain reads EAGVAQSPRYKIIEKRQSVAFWCNPISGHATLYWYQQILGQGPKLLIQFQNNGVVDDSQLPKDRFSAERLKGVDSTLKIQPAKLEDSAVYLCASSAAPRADTQYFGPGTRLTVL.

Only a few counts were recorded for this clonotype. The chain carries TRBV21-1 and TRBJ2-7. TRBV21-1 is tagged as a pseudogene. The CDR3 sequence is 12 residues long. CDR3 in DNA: TGTGCCAGCAGGGACAGCACCTACGAGCAGTACTTC. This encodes CASRDSTYEQYF.

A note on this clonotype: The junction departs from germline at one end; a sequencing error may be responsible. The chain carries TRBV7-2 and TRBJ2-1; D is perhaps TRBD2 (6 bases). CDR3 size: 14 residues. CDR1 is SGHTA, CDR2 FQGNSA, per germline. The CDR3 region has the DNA TGTGCCAGCAGCCTAGCGAGGGACCTCAATGAGCAGTTCTTC. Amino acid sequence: CASSLARDLNEQFF.

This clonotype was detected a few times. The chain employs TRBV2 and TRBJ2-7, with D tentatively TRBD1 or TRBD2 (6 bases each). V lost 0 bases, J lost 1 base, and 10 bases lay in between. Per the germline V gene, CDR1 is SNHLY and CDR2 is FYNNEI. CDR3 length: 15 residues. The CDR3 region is CASSEAGGSSYEQYF. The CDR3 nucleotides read TGTGCCAGCAGTGAAGCGGGGGGCTCATCCTACGAGCAGTACTTC.

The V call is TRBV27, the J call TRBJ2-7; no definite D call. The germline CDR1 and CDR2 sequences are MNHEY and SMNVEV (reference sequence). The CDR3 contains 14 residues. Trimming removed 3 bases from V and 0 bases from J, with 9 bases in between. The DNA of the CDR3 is TGTGCCAGCAGTTTGTCACTGAACTCCTACGAGCAGTACTTC. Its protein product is CASSLSLNSYEQYF.

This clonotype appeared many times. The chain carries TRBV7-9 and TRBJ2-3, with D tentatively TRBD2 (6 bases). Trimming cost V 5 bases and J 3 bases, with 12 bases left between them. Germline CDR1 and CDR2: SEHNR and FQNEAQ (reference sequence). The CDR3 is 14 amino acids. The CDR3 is CASSRAGGTDTQYF. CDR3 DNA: TGTGCCAGCAGCAGAGCGGGCGGTACAGATACGCAGTATTTT. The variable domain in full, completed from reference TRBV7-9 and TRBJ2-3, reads DTGVSQNPRHKITKRGQNVTFRCDPISEHNRLYWYRQTLGQGPEFLTYFQNEAQLEKSRLLSDRFSAERPKGSFSTLEIQRTEQGDSAMYLCASSRAGGTDTQYFGPGTRLTVL.

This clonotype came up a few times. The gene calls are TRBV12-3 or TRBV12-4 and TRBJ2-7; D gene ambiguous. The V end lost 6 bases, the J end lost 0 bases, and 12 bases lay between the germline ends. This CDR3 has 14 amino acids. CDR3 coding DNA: TGTGCCAGCAGAGCCAGGTTCAGCTCCTACGAGCAGTACTTC. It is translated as CASRARFSSYEQYF.

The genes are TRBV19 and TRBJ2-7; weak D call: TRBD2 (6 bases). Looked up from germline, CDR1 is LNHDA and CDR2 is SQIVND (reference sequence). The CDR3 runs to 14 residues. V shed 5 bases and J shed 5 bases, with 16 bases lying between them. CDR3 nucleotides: TGTGCCAGTAGTGATAGCGGAGACCCCCACGAGCAGTACTTC. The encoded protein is CASSDSGDPHEQYF.

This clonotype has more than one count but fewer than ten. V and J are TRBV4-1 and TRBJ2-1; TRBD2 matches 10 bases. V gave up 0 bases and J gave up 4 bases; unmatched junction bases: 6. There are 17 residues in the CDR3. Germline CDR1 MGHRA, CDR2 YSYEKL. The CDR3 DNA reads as TGCGCCAGCAGCCAAGATCCCGGGACTAGCGCTTACAATGAGCAGTTCTTC. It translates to CASSQDPGTSAYNEQFF.

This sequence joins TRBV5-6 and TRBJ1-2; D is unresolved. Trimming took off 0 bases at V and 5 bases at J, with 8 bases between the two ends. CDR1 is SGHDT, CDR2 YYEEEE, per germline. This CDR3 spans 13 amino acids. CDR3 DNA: TGTGCCAGCAGCTTGGACGGGTGGTATGGCTACACCTTC. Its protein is CASSLDGWYGYTF.

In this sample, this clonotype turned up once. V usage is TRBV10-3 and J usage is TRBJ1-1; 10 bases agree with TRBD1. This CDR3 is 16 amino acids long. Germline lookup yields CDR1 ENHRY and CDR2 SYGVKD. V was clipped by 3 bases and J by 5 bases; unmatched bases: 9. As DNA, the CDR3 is TGTGCCATCAGTGATCCGGGGGACAGGGGTTCTACTGAAGCTTTCTTT. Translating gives CAISDPGDRGSTEAFF.